The subject of this entry is one T cell receptor (beta chain). The target antigen is unknown. These data are taken from a study of cytomegalovirus exposure and HLA in healthy donors. Study conclusions and caveats: In a later analysis, a genetic analysis reported fewer productive-TCR N-insertions in an Asian-associated ancestry cluster than the cohort average. The records held CMV serostatus as the only immune exposure information.

Primers: 60 Vbeta forward and 13 Jbeta reverse. Profiled with immunoSEQ multiplex PCR; TCRdb holds only in-frame clones, not every one. In the table there are 36,000 or so clones, 70% to 85% of which are singletons. J gave up 9 bases and V 3 bases, and 4 bases lay outside the gene matches. This CDR3 has 15 residues. The germline V gene encodes CDR1 SGHTA and CDR2 FQGTGA. V and J are TRBV7-3 and TRBJ2-1; TRBD2 agrees at 14 bases. This receptor was obtained from a woman aged 18-29 years in good health and CMV-seronegative. The sequencing sample was made of PBMCs. This CDR3 is CASSLTSGRAGEQFF. DNA of the CDR3: TGTGCCAGCAGCTTGACTAGCGGGAGGGCCGGTGAGCAGTTCTTC.